The entry below describes one TCR beta chain. Antigen specificity is unknown. CDR3 length: 15 amino acids. Trimming pared 2 bases from V and 7 bases from J, leaving 14 bases between. Per the germline V gene, CDR1 is SGHTA and CDR2 is FQGNSA. 13 Jbeta primers and 60 Vbeta primers were used for the PCR. Clones were sequenced by immunoSEQ multiplex PCR, and TCRdb holds only the in-frame ones, with some missing. The sample has some 190,000 clones; about three quarters are singletons. This record comes from a study of cytomegalovirus exposure and HLA in healthy donors. General study results and limits: The classifier reportedly diagnosed cytomegalovirus status with high sensitivity and specificity. It was assumed in the presence/absence analyses that sequencing depth was roughly uniform across donors. Later on, an analysis tied under 20,000 TCR beta sequences to HLA alleles at 0.05 false discovery rate. A later analysis showed that HLA-associated TCR beta chains had undergone more clonal expansion than equally common others.

This chain joins TRBV7-2 and TRBJ1-4; D uncertain. Input material: PBMCs. This sequence was found in a man aged 18 to 30 in good health and CMV-seronegative. The CDR3 DNA follows: TGTGCCAGCAGCTTAACGGCCCTGAGGGTTGAAAAACTGTTTTTT. This codes for CASSLTALRVEKLFF.